The 16 T cell receptor beta chains listed next were all sequenced from one sample in a study of blood T cell repertoires in COVID-19. Repertoires were generated with immunoSEQ multiplex PCR, while TCRdb's copy carries only in-frame clones and drops some. Among around 120,000 clones listed, over 70% were seen once. The sample was peripheral blood. These TCRs come from a woman aged 70-85 years with acute or convalescent COVID-19.

The rearrangement joins TRBV27 to TRBJ1-2; 8 bases line up with TRBD1. The CDR3 is 17 residues long. Trimming at V came to 2 bases and at J to 5 bases, leaving 13 bases not matched to a gene. Germline V gives CDR1 MNHEY, CDR2 SMNVEV (reference sequence). The CDR3 sequence: CASSLAGETGVGYGYTF. In DNA form, the CDR3 reads TGTGCCAGCAGTTTAGCGGGGGAGACAGGGGTGGGGTATGGCTACACCTTC.

The genes are TRBV30 and TRBJ1-5, with 7 bases identical to TRBD1. Germline CDR1 and CDR2: GTSNPN and SVGIG (reference sequence). V dropped 0 bases and J dropped 3; count of bases not matched to a gene: 8. The CDR3 has 16 amino acids. This CDR3 reads CAWSVRGRQSNQPQHF. The DNA for the CDR3 is TGTGCCTGGAGTGTAAGGGGGCGACAGTCCAATCAGCCCCAGCATTTT.

The rearrangement links TRBV6-6 to TRBJ1-2; 8 nucleotides agree with TRBD1. Germline CDR1 reads MNHNY; CDR2 reads SVGAGI (reference sequence). The CDR3 runs 13 residues. J was trimmed by 5 bases and V by 5 bases; bases with no gene match: 4. CDR3 loop: CASSPRTGYGYTF. In DNA, the CDR3 is TGTGCCAGCAGTCCCAGGACAGGGTATGGCTACACCTTC.

The chain is built from TRBV5-8 and TRBJ1-3; no firm D call. The V end lost 6 bases, the J end lost 0 bases, and 10 bases lay between the germline ends. Germline loops: CDR1 SGHTS, CDR2 YDEGEE. The CDR3 has 14 amino acids. For the CDR3, the DNA is TGTGCCAGCATACCTGGGCACTCTGGAAACACCATATATTTT. Encoded protein: CASIPGHSGNTIYF. The full variable domain, completed using reference TRBV5-8 and TRBJ1-3, is EAGVTQSPTHLIKTRGQQATLRCSPISGHTSVYWYQQALGLGLQFLLWYDEGEERNRGNFPPRFSGRQFPNYSSELNVNALELEDSALYLCASIPGHSGNTIYFGEGSWLTVV.

The rearrangement joins TRBV27 to TRBJ2-7, with 7 bases that match TRBD2. V shed 0 bases and J 1 base; nucleotides not matched to a gene: 6. CDR1 and CDR2 (germline): MNHEY, SMNVEV (reference sequence). This CDR3 has 16 residues. CDR3 nucleotide sequence: TGTGCCAGCAGTTTATCCGTGGCTAGCGGTTCCTACGAGCAGTACTTC. Protein product: CASSLSVASGSYEQYF.

The rearrangement joins TRBV5-4 to TRBJ2-2; TRBD2 might be the D (5 bases). The CDR3 extends over 17 amino acids. Germline values: CDR1 SGHNT, CDR2 YYREEE (reference sequence). Trimming left V 4 bases short and J 8 bases short, with 24 bases between. CDR3 in amino acids: CASSPSSDSRKLGELFF. For the CDR3, the DNA is TGTGCCAGCAGCCCGTCGTCGGACTCTAGGAAGTTAGGGGAGCTGTTTTTT.

The V gene is TRBV7-4, the J gene TRBJ2-7; 7 bases match TRBD1. CDR1 is SGHVT and CDR2 is SQSDAQ in the germline V gene. The CDR3 is 13 amino acids. J lost 2 bases, V lost 5 bases, and 3 bases had no gene match. The CDR3 protein is CASSMDRTYEQYF. CDR3 nucleotides: TGTGCCAGCAGCATGGACAGGACCTACGAGCAGTACTTC. The complete variable domain, with remaining parts taken from reference TRBV7-4 and TRBJ2-7, reads GAGVSQSPRYKVAKRGRDVALRCDSISGHVTLYWYRQTLGQGSEVLTYSQSDAQRDKSGRPSGRFSAERPERSVSTLKIQRTEQGDSAVYLCASSMDRTYEQYFGPGTRLTVT.

The J gene is TRBJ2-3, the V gene TRBV6-2 or TRBV6-3, with 8 nucleotides matching TRBD2. V lost 2 bases, J lost 2 bases, and 12 bases stayed unmatched. The CDR3 is made up of 18 amino acids. Germline CDR1 MNHEY, CDR2 SVGEGT. DNA of the CDR3: TGTGCCAGCAGTTACAAATCTTCCACGGGGGGGACCACAGATACGCAGTATTTT. It specifies CASSYKSSTGGTTDTQYF.

CDR3 bases: TGCAGCGGGGGACAGGGGAACACTGAAGCTTTCTTT. Its protein is CSGGQGNTEAFF. This chain joins TRBV29-1 and TRBJ1-1; 9 nucleotides agree with TRBD1. With V trimmed by 7 bases and J by 1 base, 1 base remained unmatched. CDR3 length: 12 amino acids. CDR1 and CDR2 (germline): SQVTM, ANQGSEA.

This clone showed up just once. The genes are TRBV10-1 and TRBJ2-1, with 9 bases fitting TRBD2. The germline V gene encodes CDR1 WNHNN and CDR2 SYGVQD (reference sequence). V trimming: 3 bases; J trimming: 6 bases; junction bases outside the gene matches: 6. CDR3 length: 15 amino acids. The CDR3 DNA follows: TGCGCCAGCAGTGACGGCGGGGGGGCTTTCAATGAGCAGTTCTTC. This translates into CASSDGGGAFNEQFF.

V gene TRBV24-1 combines with J gene TRBJ2-2; D is perhaps TRBD1 (6 bases). Germline V gene data show CDR1 as KGHDR and CDR2 as SFDVKD. Trimming removed 5 bases from V and 4 bases from J, with 13 bases in between. The CDR3 is made up of 15 amino acids. The CDR3, as DNA: TGTGCCACCAGTGCACTAGAAGGGGGCACCGGGGAGCTGTTTTTT. Its protein product is CATSALEGGTGELFF.

This clone is a singleton in its sample. V usage is TRBV29-1 and J usage is TRBJ1-2, with D perhaps matching TRBD1 (6 bases). Germline-derived CDR1 and CDR2 are SQVTM and ANQGSEA. V lost 7 bases and J 4 bases, leaving 10 bases between the germline ends. This CDR3 region has 11 residues. DNA for the CDR3: TGCAGCGGGACAGAAGTCTATGGCTACACCTTC. This codes for CSGTEVYGYTF.

On this clone: Within the sample, other DNA sequences also encode this same CDR3. The V and J genes are TRBV28 and TRBJ1-1; 7 nucleotides agree with TRBD1. Germline V gene data show CDR1 as MDHEN and CDR2 as SYDVKM. Trimming removed 1 base from V and 1 base from J; junction bases left unmatched: 6. This CDR3 contains 16 residues. The CDR3 nucleotides read TGTGCCAGCAGTTTATCGGAGGGGGCTGGGAACACTGAAGCTTTCTTT. Protein sequence: CASSLSEGAGNTEAFF.

The chain links TRBV28 to TRBJ1-1; the match to TRBD1 covers 9 bases. This CDR3 region has 16 residues. Trimming took 5 bases from V and 2 from J; bases not matched to a gene: 9. Germline V gene data show CDR1 as MDHEN and CDR2 as SYDVKM. CDR3 amino acids: CASSSPGQGPNTEAFF. The CDR3 DNA reads as TGTGCCAGCAGTAGCCCGGGACAGGGACCCAACACTGAAGCTTTCTTT.

The V and J genes are TRBV9 and TRBJ2-1; 8 bases agree with TRBD2. Germline-derived CDR1 and CDR2 are SGDLS and YYNGEE. There are 16 residues in the CDR3. The trim removed 4 bases at V and 7 bases at J, leaving 13 bases unmatched. CDR3 in DNA: TGTGCCAGCAGCCCCAATAGCGGGGCGGCGACTAATGAGCAGTTCTTC. It codes for CASSPNSGAATNEQFF.

In this sample, this clone turned up once. The rearrangement uses TRBV28 and TRBJ2-2; perhaps TRBD1 as D (6 bases). Trimming took off 5 bases at V and 5 bases at J, with 9 bases between the two ends. The CDR3 is made up of 13 amino acids. Looked up from germline, CDR1 is MDHEN and CDR2 is SYDVKM. This CDR3 reads CASSPQGTGELFF. The CDR3 nucleotides are TGTGCCAGCAGTCCGCAGGGGACCGGGGAGCTGTTTTTT.